This T cell receptor beta chain was captured in a study of cytomegalovirus exposure and HLA in healthy donors. Whole-study results and caveats: After further analysis at a later stage, 15,000 to 20,000 TCR beta sequences were associated with HLA alleles at 0.05 false discovery rate.

Worth noting for this clone: Its antigen is as yet unknown.

The PCR was carried out with 60 Vbeta primers and 13 Jbeta primers. Libraries were prepared by immunoSEQ multiplex PCR; TCRdb keeps only in-frame clonotypes and omits some of them. The sample carries roughly 240,000 clones, roughly 78% recorded once. After removal of 3 bases from V and 9 bases from J, the junction contained 6 bases not matched to a gene. Germline CDR1 is SEHNR and CDR2 is FQNEAQ (reference sequence). The CDR3 has 14 amino acids. The source material was PBMCs. The origin of this receptor is a boy under 18 in good health and CMV-seronegative. The rearrangement joins TRBV7-9 to TRBJ2-1, with 9 bases matching TRBD1. The CDR3 loop reads CASSLTTGGIEQFF. DNA of the CDR3: TGTGCCAGCAGCTTGACGACAGGGGGGATTGAGCAGTTCTTC. The full variable domain, completed using reference TRBV7-9 and TRBJ2-1, is DTGVSQNPRHKITKRGQNVTFRCDPISEHNRLYWYRQTLGQGPEFLTYFQNEAQLEKSRLLSDRFSAERPKGSFSTLEIQRTEQGDSAMYLCASSLTTGGIEQFFGPGTRLTVL.